This T cell receptor (beta chain) derives from a study of blood T cell repertoires in COVID-19. About the study: The origin of the acute and convalescent COVID-19 samples was the United States, Italy and Spain. Sources were T cells, B-cell-depleted T cells, or PBMCs; the material itself was cDNA or gDNA.

Original processing methods: It was from reference gene primer amplification that nucleated cell counts were estimated. The assay was immunoSEQ multiplex PCR, and TCRdb's table has in-frame clones only and misses some. Clone size and V and J calls were adopted from that table, with D and trimming inferred from the DNA. The repertoire consists of some 260,000 clones, with roughly 86% occurring once and the leading ten covering 0.7%. The receptor was isolated from a human donor in a cohort sampled during active COVID-19. The sequenced material came from peripheral blood.

The CDR3 DNA follows: TGTGCCTGGAGCCCGGGAGGGCATGGAAACACCATATATTTT. This sequence encodes CAWSPGGHGNTIYF. This chain links TRBV30 with TRBJ1-3; D not resolved. The V and J ends lost 3 bases and 3 bases respectively, with 12 bases between them. Germline assignment: CDR1 GTSNPN and CDR2 SVGIG (reference sequence). This CDR3 has 14 amino acids.